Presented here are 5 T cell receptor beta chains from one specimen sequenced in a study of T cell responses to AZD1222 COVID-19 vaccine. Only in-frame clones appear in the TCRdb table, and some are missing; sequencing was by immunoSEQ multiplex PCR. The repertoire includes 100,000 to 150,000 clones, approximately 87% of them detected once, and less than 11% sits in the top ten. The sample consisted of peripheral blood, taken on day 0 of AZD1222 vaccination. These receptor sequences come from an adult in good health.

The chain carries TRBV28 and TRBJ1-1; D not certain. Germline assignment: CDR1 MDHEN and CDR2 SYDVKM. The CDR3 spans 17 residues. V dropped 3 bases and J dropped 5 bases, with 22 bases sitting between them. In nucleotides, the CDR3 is TGTGCCAGCAGTTTCGGGCTTCGCGGCCCCAGCGGTACTGAAGCTTTCTTT. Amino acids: CASSFGLRGPSGTEAFF.

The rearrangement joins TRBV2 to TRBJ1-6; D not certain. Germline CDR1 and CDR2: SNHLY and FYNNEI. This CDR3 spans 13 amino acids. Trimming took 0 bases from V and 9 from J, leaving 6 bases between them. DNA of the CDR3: TGTGCCAGCAGTGAAGCGGAAGGTTCACCCCTCCACTTT. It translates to CASSEAEGSPLHF. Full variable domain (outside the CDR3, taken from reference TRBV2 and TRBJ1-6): EPEVTQTPSHQVTQMGQEVILRCVPISNHLYFYWYRQILGQKVEFLVSFYNNEISEKSEIFDDQFSVERPDGSNFTLKIRSTKLEDSAMYFCASSEAEGSPLHFGNGTRLTVT.

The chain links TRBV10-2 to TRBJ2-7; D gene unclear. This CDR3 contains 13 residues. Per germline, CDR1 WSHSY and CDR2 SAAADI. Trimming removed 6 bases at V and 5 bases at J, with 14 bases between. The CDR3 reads CASSMGPSDEQYF. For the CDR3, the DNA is TGCGCCAGCAGCATGGGTCCAAGCGACGAGCAGTACTTC.

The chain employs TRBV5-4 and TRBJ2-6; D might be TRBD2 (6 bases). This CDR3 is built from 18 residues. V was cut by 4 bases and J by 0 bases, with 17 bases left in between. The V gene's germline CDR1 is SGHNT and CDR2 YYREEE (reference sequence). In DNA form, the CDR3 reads TGTGCCAGCAGCCCTTGGCAGGGACTTCGCTCTGGGGCCAACGTCCTGACTTTC. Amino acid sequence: CASSPWQGLRSGANVLTF.

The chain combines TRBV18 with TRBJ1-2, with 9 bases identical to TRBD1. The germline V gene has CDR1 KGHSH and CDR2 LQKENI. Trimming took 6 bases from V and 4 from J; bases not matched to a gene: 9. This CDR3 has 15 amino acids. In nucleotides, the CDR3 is TGTGCCAGCTCGCCTTTACAGGGGGCGGCCTATGGCTACACCTTC. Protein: CASSPLQGAAYGYTF.